What follows describes a single T cell receptor beta chain. The specificity of this receptor is unknown. Base qualities are not provided; no much larger clone lies one nucleotide away. Library creation used RACE. Data came from a NextSeq 500. During library preparation, unique molecular identifiers were attached to individual cDNA molecules so that TCRs could be counted quantitatively and reproducibly. Each blood RNA sample was used to sequence both TCR alpha and TCR beta chains. As for the original processing: A median of roughly 99,000 TCRs per sample was observed, with a range of about 20,000 to 690,600. V, J and CDR3 annotation of the TCR reads was performed with the Decombinator software suite. To make PS versus PT1 abundance plots, every sample was subsampled to the same number of TCRs (28,000). Expanded TCRs were defined as absent before sensitization and observed at least eight times at the 2-week time point. The raw public reads went through TCRdb reprocessing: fastp at Q25, MiXCR clone calling, in-frame beta chains kept. Each CDR3 protein gets just one entry, which takes the most common genes and DNA from the rows behind it. It is TCRdb's table, rather than the study itself, that gives the V and J calls and clone size. The sample records roughly 200,000 distinct CDR3 sequences, under 30% of which are singletons. 2% to 2.5% of the sample lies in the top ten.

The time point label for this specimen denotes: patch test 3, about 24 weeks after DPC sensitization. Taken with the paper, the label for treatment or condition translates to: therapeutic diphenylcyclopropenone sensitization with weekly scalp DPC. At every patch-test visit, the blood draw took place before the patch test was put on. Patients were considered eligible if aged 18 to 70, diagnosed with alopecia and deemed suitable for DPC therapy, and patients were excluded if pregnant. Total RNA was extracted from unfractionated whole blood collected in Tempus Blood RNA tubes. The germline V gene yields MNHEY for CDR1 and SVGAGI for CDR2. Its CDR3 holds 16 amino acids, cysteine through phenylalanine. The read is trimmed to its CDR3 DNA, 48 bases read in frame from base 1. Relative to germline, V is 0 bases shorter and J is 0 bases shorter, with 8 bases between their ends. The data belong to a study of human T cells and chemical hapten exposure (dated by TCRdb to about 2021). Broadly, across the study: For sensitization, 2% DPC in acetone was applied to a roughly 2 cm by roughly 2 cm area of upper inner arm skin. Patients additionally received weekly therapeutic DPC doses to the scalp throughout the approximately 22-week study period. Patch testing was done on the upper back using Finn chambers containing 0.01% DPC, and results were scored after 6 days according to International Contact Dermatitis Research Group standards. Most of the patients in the cohort were female, and the cohort covered alopecia areata with under or over 50% scalp involvement, alopecia totalis and alopecia universalis. Libraries were pooled for sequencing, and per-sample TCR yields varied mainly because of small differences in library volumes within the pool. Peripheral blood TCR repertoire changes were tracked in vivo in alopecia patients during primary and secondary sensitization to the hapten diphenylcyclopropenone (DPC). Blood was sampled from patients pre-sensitization (week 0) and at 2, 6 and about 24 weeks after DPC sensitization. Blood for TCR sequencing was provided by twenty-nine alopecia patients at one to four time points (pre-sensitization, 2, 6 and 24 weeks). What the authors observed across the whole study: Repeated subsampling changed both the strength of the expansion versus patch-test correlation and the threshold at which the correlation became significant. Significantly more large CDR3 similarity clusters were formed by expanded TCRs than by pre-sensitization or healthy control sets, consistent with antigen-driven responses. DPC sensitization did not change the number of TCRs with a frequency above 1 in 1000, and there was no evidence of changes in global repertoire structure. The number of PT1 expanded TCRs positively correlated with patch test score, significant at thresholds 8, 16 and 32 but not 4. All patients had alopecia, a presumed autoimmune disease, so their immune response might differ from that of healthy individuals.

Sequencing was performed on whole blood, taken in connection with sensitization to the hapten diphenylcyclopropenone (DPC). The sequence links TRBV6-5 to TRBJ2-2; the D region may be TRBD1 or TRBD2, each matching 5 bases equally. The receptor was derived from a woman between 40 and 50 years old with alopecia areata. Some clones in this sample may be carry-over from other donors' samples. Here the CDR3 is given as CASSYSGPPNTGELFF. The DNA sequence is given as TGTGCCAGCAGTTACTCGGGACCGCCGAACACCGGGGAGCTGTTTTTT.